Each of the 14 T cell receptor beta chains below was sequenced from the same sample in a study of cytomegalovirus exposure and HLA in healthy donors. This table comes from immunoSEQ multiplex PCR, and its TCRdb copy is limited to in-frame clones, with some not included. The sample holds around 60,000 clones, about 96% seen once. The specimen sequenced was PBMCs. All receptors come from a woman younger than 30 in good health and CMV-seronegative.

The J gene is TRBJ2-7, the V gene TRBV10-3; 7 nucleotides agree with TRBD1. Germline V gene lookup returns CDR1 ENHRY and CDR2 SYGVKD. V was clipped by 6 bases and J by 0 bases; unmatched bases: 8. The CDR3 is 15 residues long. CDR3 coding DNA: TGTGCCATCAGACCAGCCTCAGGGGGCTCCTACGAGCAGTACTTC. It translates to CAIRPASGGSYEQYF.

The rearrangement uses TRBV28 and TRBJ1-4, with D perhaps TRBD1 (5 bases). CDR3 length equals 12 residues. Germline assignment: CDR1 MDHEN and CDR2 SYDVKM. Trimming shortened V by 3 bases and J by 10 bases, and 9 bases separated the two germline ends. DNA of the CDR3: TGTGCCAGCAGTTTGGGGGAGGCAAAACTGTTTTTT. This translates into CASSLGEAKLFF.

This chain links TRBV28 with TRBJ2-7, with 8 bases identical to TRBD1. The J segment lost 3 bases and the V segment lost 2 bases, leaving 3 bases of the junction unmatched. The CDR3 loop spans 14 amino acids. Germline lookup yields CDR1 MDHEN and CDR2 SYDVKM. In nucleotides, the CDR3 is TGTGCCAGCAGTTTAGGGGGACAGGTCTACGAGCAGTACTTC. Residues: CASSLGGQVYEQYF.

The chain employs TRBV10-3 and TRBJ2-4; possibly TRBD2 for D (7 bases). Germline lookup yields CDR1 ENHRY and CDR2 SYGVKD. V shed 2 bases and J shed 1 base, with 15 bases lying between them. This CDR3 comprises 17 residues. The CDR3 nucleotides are TGTGCCATCAGTGAGAGGGGGGGTACCCTGGCCAAAAACATTCAGTACTTC. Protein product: CAISERGGTLAKNIQYF.

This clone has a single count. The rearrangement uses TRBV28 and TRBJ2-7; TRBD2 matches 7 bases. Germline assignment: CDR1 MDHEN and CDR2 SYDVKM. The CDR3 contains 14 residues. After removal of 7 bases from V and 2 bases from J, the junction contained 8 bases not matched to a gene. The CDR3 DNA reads TGTGCCAGCACCCGAAGCGGGGTACCCTACGAGCAGTACTTC. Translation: CASTRSGVPYEQYF.

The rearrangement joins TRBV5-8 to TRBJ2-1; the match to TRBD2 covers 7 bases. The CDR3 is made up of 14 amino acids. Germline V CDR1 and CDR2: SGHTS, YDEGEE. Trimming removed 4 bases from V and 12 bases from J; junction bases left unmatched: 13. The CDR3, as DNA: TGTGCCAGCAGCGGACTAGTCGGGGGTGATGGGCAGTTCTTC. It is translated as CASSGLVGGDGQFF.

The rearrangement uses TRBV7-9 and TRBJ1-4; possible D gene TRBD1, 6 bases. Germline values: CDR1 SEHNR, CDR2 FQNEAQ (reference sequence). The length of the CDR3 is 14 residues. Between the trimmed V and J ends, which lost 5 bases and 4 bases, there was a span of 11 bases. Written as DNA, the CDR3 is TGTGCCAGCAGCCCTACAGGGATTAATGAAAAACTGTTTTTT. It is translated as CASSPTGINEKLFF.

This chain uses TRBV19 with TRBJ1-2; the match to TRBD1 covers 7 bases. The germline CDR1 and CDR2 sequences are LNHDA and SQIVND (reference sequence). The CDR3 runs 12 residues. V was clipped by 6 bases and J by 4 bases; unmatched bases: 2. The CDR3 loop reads CASRQGFYGYTF. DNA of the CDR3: TGTGCCAGTAGACAGGGGTTCTATGGCTACACCTTC.

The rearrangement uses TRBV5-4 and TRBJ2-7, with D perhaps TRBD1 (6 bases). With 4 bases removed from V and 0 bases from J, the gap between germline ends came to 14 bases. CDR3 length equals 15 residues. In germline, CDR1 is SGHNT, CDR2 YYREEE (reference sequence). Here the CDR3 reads CASSRDTSSSYEQYF. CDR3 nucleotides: TGTGCCAGCAGCCGGGACACCTCCTCCTCCTACGAGCAGTACTTC.

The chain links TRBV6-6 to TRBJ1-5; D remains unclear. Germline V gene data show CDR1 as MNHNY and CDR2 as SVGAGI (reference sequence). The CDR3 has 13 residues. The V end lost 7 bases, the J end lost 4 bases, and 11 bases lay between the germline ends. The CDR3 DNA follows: TGTGCCAGCAAGCCCCCGAAGAATCAGCCCCAGCATTTT. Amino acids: CASKPPKNQPQHF.

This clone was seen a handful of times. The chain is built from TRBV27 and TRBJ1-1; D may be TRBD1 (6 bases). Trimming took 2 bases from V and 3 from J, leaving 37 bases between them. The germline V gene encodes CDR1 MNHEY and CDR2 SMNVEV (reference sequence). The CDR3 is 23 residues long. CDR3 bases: TGTGCCAGCAGTTTAAGGGGGGGCAGGGTGCGGGATACCCTGGATGGGGTTTACACTGAAGCTTTCTTT. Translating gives CASSLRGGRVRDTLDGVYTEAFF.

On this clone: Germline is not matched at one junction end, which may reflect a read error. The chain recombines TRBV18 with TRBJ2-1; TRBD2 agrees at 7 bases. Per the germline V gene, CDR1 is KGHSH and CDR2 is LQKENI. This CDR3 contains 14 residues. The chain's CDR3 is CANSRAGAYNEQFF. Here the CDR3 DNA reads TGTGCCAACTCACGGGCGGGGGCCTACAATGAGCAGTTCTTC.

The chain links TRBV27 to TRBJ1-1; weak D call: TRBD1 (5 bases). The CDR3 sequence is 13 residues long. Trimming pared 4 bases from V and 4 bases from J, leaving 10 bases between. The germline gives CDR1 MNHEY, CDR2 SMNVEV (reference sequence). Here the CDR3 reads CASSWGGGTEAFF. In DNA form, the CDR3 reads TGTGCCAGCAGTTGGGGGGGTGGCACTGAAGCTTTCTTT.

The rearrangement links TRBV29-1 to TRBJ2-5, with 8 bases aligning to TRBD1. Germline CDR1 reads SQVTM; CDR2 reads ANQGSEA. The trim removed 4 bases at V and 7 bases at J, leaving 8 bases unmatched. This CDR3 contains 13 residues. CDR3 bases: TGCAGCGTTGTGGAGACAGGGGTGGGGACCCAGTACTTC. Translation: CSVVETGVGTQYF.